Here is one TCR beta chain with its context. Its antigen is unknown. Per the germline V gene, CDR1 is DFQATT and CDR2 is SNEGSKA (reference sequence). The CDR3 loop spans 14 amino acids. The V end was cut by 4 bases, the J end by 8 bases, with 17 bases between. The sample originates from a study of response to subunit inactivated influenza vaccine. One entry per CDR3 protein results from TCRdb running MiXCR on the RT-PCR reads. The profile covers more than 600,000 distinct CDR3 sequences, with less than 20% appearing a single time and roughly a tenth taken by the ten largest. Study-wide points: Authors suggested seasonal influenza vaccinations each recruit few new T cells.

This specimen consisted of PBMCs from blood, obtained 4 to 6 days after vaccination. The rearrangement links TRBV20-1 to TRBJ1-4; no clear D. This receptor was taken from a man in his forties or fifties who received an inactivated influenza vaccine. The CDR3 DNA sequence: TGCAGTGCTACCCGGGCCCGGGAGAAAGAAAAACTGTTTTTT. This encodes CSATRAREKEKLFF.